The entry below describes one T cell receptor beta chain. The antigen it binds to is not known. No base quality information exists; no much larger clone differs at one position. The cohort was made up of approximately 670 healthy bone marrow donors. All cohort members were sampled while nominally healthy, although unrecorded immune exposures were likely present. The donor tested CMV seronegative, placing the donor among the approximately 360 seronegative members of the cohort. A peripheral blood sample was collected from each donor, and TCR beta sequencing was performed on peripheral blood mononuclear cells. Genomic DNA extraction from the blood cell samples was performed with the Qiagen DNeasy Blood Extraction Kit. The sample comes from a study of cytomegalovirus exposure and HLA in healthy donors (dated by TCRdb to about 2017). In the study overall: According to an earlier analysis of several hundred of the donors, about 179 million T cells yielded some 110 million unique TCR beta sequences and approximately 300 Gb of sequence data. In the later analysis, no new phenotypic data were used to find candidate immune exposures; instead, reliance was placed on TCR beta sequences and their occurrence across donors. Roughly 300 gigabases of sequencing data and around 90 million unique TCR sequences made up an early release that covered approximately 620 HLA-typed donors. A few DR-DQ haplotypes were treated as single units for association and clustering because of strong linkage in the cohort. The number of typed donors differed by locus: about 620-630 for A, B, C, DRB1 and DQB1; some 540 for DQA1; approximately 600 for DPA1; and 400 to 480 for DPB1. Class I and class II HLA loci were covered by the typing at four-digit resolution. A later genetic analysis used genome-wide SNP genotypes for about three fifths of the roughly 700 donors, treating that subset as a discovery cohort. Alongside the repertoire data, information on donor age, sex, ethnicity and CMV serostatus was compiled. All discovery cohort repertoires had been generated using a single sequencing platform. In an earlier analysis of a few hundred of the donors, high-throughput TCR beta sequencing was used to judge whether each TCR beta V gene segment behaved as functional or pseudogenic. The study aimed to test whether signatures of past pathogen exposure could be identified by cataloging public T cell receptors. The study profiled the T cell repertoires of under 850 subjects by immunosequencing and related them to cytomegalovirus serostatus. A later analysis re-analyzed previously published TCR beta repertoires from 550 to 700 donors and added high-resolution HLA genotyping to study TCR occurrence patterns. A separate validation cohort of roughly 130 different subjects was used in addition to the approximately 670-subject first cohort. The study combined high-throughput TCR immunosequencing, statistical association of individual TCRs with disease status, and machine learning to predict cytomegalovirus infection status. Of the roughly 420 genotyped donors, 65% to 90% were placed in the genetic ancestry cluster associated with self-reported Caucasian donors. Among some 400 genotyped donors of the cohort, an average of about 240,000 unique TCR beta nucleotide sequences were sequenced per donor, around 18% of them non-productive.

From the cysteine up to the phenylalanine, the CDR3 has a length of 15 residues. Only the CDR3 DNA is retained, 45 bases long and in frame from the first base. For this chain, trimming is 3 bases at the V end and 3 bases at the J end, and the number of junction bases without a gene match is 4. CDR1 and CDR2 were assigned from the germline V gene (reference sequence) as MNHEY and SMNVEV. The library was made by the immunoSEQ multiplex PCR assay. The multiplex PCR relied on a mix of 60 forward primers for TCR Vbeta segments and 13 reverse primers for TCR Jbeta segments. The CDR3 region of rearranged TCR beta genes was amplified from genomic DNA by a multiplex PCR assay. The Illumina HiSeq System was used to sequence the amplified TCR beta libraries as 87-base-pair reads. On the authors' methods: In a later analysis, tens of millions of unique TCR beta chains were counted across the approximately 640 repertoires, and roughly 11 million of these chains were shared by at least two donors. A nearest-neighbor algorithm error-corrected the raw reads and collapsed the reads into unique sequences, merging closely related sequences to remove PCR and sequencing errors. V, D and J gene segments were assigned by aligning CDR3 sequences to IMGT reference sequences. For a sequence to be retained, at least a six-nucleotide match to both a V gene segment and a J gene segment was required. Rearrangements were classified as productive when the CDR3 lacked stop codons and remained in frame with V and J, and all other rearrangements were classified as non-productive. CDR3 was defined according to IMGT convention as the region running from the second conserved V-encoded cysteine to the conserved J-encoded phenylalanine. Sequences without an unambiguous match to a single V gene segment were excluded from the earlier analysis of 450 to 650 of the donors. In an earlier analysis of some 590 of the donors, a V segment was called functional when productive rearrangements were above 56.7%, and segregating when the standard deviation between donors exceeded 5%. A statistical classification framework was developed to diagnose cytomegalovirus status using the catalog of TCR beta chain sequences. A later analysis assigned V and J genes by comparing TCR nucleotide sequences with IMGT/GENE-DB human TR gene sequences. In a later analysis, CDR3 sequences and most-parsimonious VDJ recombination scenarios were assigned using the TCRdist pipeline. In a later analysis, each TCR beta chain was defined by its CDR3 amino acid sequence together with its V-gene family, and reads without a unique V-gene family were excluded. As a way to deal with suspected cross-contamination and a sequencing artifact, a later analysis dropped 450 to 600 nucleotide sequences that were highly shared and had low generation probability. In a later analysis, a clonal expansion index for each public chain was calculated from normalized within-repertoire ranks of inferred template counts. In a later analysis, generation probabilities were computed using a VDJ recombination model fitted to out-of-frame rearrangements, and the results were checked against IGoR. In a later analysis, hypergeometric tests were used to score TCR-TCR, TCR-HLA and TCR-CMV co-occurrence, with a repertoire-size bias correction applied to TCR pairs. In a later analysis, false discovery rates were estimated by permuting HLA or CMV assignments 20 times. In a later analysis, co-occurring TCRs were grouped with DBSCAN, and TCRdist sequence similarity was added when clustering was performed within HLA-allele-positive subsets. For co-occurrence clustering, repertoires with fewer than 30,000 or more than 120,000 public chains were excluded, along with 4 to 6 repertoires with anomalous nucleotide sharing. Held by TCRdb, this immuneACCESS table contains in-frame sequences only and omits some clones. Under half of the omission traces to an unresolved V gene where checked; the cause of the rest is unknown. V, J and clone size are those of that table, while D and trimming were read from the DNA. The sample data list 150,000 to 200,000 clones, and roughly 73% of these were observed just once. The top ten clones comprise around 4.7% of the sample.

Findings and caveats that apply to the study as a whole: In a later analysis, TCR association rates were found to vary across HLA loci, with the most associated TCRs seen for DRB1 alleles and the fewest for HLA-C alleles. Correlated functional status among segregating V segments might be attributable to linkage disequilibrium, but an unknown experimental factor could not be ruled out. Because HLA typing was missing for some donors at each locus, association tests included only the typed subset. Roughly uniform sequencing depth across donors was assumed in presence/absence analyses, although this assumption may not hold. The classifier was reported to diagnose cytomegalovirus status with high specificity and sensitivity in both the original and validation cohorts. Most TCR sequences were observed very rarely across donors, whereas some public TCRs were present in many individuals. In a later analysis, HLA-associated TCR beta chains showed more clonal expansion and lower generation probabilities than non-associated chains that were equally common. The authors suggested that the approach could potentially be generalized to other disease states and immunological phenotypes. Broadly in line with IMGT annotations, most TCR beta V segments showed up in productive rearrangements about 87% or about 30% of the time in an earlier analysis of several hundred of the donors. The study gave a list of 150 to 200 TCR beta chains associated with cytomegalovirus. In a later analysis, 15,000 to 20,000 TCR beta sequences were associated with specific HLA alleles at a false discovery rate of 0.05. In vitro tests confirmed that a few of the cytomegalovirus-associated TCR beta chains recognize cytomegalovirus antigens. The earlier analysis of some 540 of the donors excluded roughly 16 rarely observed V segments, including chromosome 9 orphons, because counts were too low. A cluster of highly shared sequence variants was judged likely to represent a technical artifact of the sequencing pipeline. A later genetic analysis reported fewer N-insertions in productive TCRs among donors in an Asian-associated ancestry cluster than the roughly 700-donor mean. CMV serostatus was the only immune exposure information available for the cohort. A further reported finding was that TCR beta sequences accurately predicted the HLA-A and HLA-B alleles for most subjects in the first cohort. In this cohort, only TCR beta chains were sequenced, and detectable features were limited by the absence of alpha or paired-chain data. Most CMV-associated TCR beta chains appeared to be HLA-restricted in a later analysis, and the HLA associations seemed to be driven largely by CMV exposure. Some IMGT-functional V segments, including TRBV6-2 and TRBV6-3, could not be told apart with the 87-base-pair reads, so those segments were excluded. Strong co-occurrence of HLA alleles, especially DR and DQ, made assigning TCR associations to individual alleles difficult. In a later analysis, several top co-occurrence clusters were reported to appear linked to parvovirus B19, influenza, CMV and Epstein-Barr virus. A later genetic analysis associated a missense DCLRE1C variant with V-gene and J-gene trimming of TCR beta chains, and an independent cohort replicated the association.

The chain joins TRBV27 to TRBJ1-4, with 7 bases in between that match TRBD1. The clonotype comes from a male donor in good health and CMV-seronegative. Sequenced sample: PBMCs. CDR3 reads: CASSFRGQPNEKLFF. The sequence in DNA is TGTGCCAGCAGTTTCCGGGGACAGCCTAATGAAAAACTGTTTTTT.